This T cell receptor beta chain was sequenced for a study of identical twins. Overall study findings and caveats: Researchers reported weaker excess twin sharing in beta out-of-frame sequences. Cord blood beta clonotypes present at high abundance carried fewer insertions; no such pattern appeared in memory repertoires. Possibly, invariant MAIT and iNKT cells partly confounded zero-insertion analyses.

V gave up 2 bases and J gave up 4 bases, with 9 bases separating them. CDR3 size: 14 residues. Germline loops: CDR1 ENHRY, CDR2 SYGVKD. This clonotype was found a few times. Its specificity is unknown. One entry per CDR3 protein results from TCRdb running MiXCR on the 5' RACE reads. The data contain some 590,000 distinct CDR3 sequences, around a tenth of them seen just once; the ten biggest clones take up around 3.1%. These same data were also listed under a study on yellow fever vaccine responses in identical twins. That report adds: Twins reportedly mounted vaccine T cell responses that seemed partly convergent, partly personalized.

J is TRBJ2-1 and V is TRBV10-3, with D tentatively TRBD2 (5 bases). The TCR was taken from a woman between 18 and 30 years old in good health. Sequencing was done on a sample of PBMCs. CDR3 loop: CAISEEAVYNEQFF. For the CDR3, the DNA is TGTGCCATCAGTGAGGAAGCGGTTTACAATGAGCAGTTCTTC.